A single T cell receptor beta chain is shown here with its context. In the original analysis: Researchers report that nucleated cell counts were estimated from reference gene primer amplification. Some clones are missing from TCRdb's copy, which holds only in-frame ones; the method was immunoSEQ multiplex PCR. That table furnishes V, J and clone size, whereas the DNA furnished D and trimming. Of about 310,000 clones listed, around 90% were seen once; the top ten hold about 1%. These data belong to a study of blood T cell repertoires in COVID-19. Background on the study: Italy, Spain and the United States were the sources of the convalescent and acute COVID-19 samples. The analysed material was cDNA or gDNA that came from T cells, B-cell-depleted T cells, or PBMCs.

Those enrolled in Seattle joined during active infection and were followed longitudinally afterward. This CDR3 is built from 16 residues. The J segment lost 6 bases and the V segment lost 2 bases, leaving 12 bases of the junction unmatched. Germline V gene lookup returns CDR1 SGHTS and CDR2 YDEGEE. Sequenced: peripheral blood. This chain joins TRBV5-8 and TRBJ1-2, with 8 bases fitting TRBD1. This sequence originates from a woman in her 40s with COVID-19, enrolled during active disease. The CDR3 spells CASSFRQLAGGDGYTF. For the CDR3, the DNA is TGTGCCAGCAGCTTCCGTCAATTGGCAGGGGGCGATGGCTACACCTTC.